The TCR beta chain under discussion was sequenced for a study of CD8+CD57+ T cells in acquired aplastic anemia. Overall study: DNA recovered from sorted CD4+ and CD8+ cells had a mean of approximately 3.2 ug.

The template used for profiling TCR beta VDJ and CDR3 was genomic DNA. TCRdb independently ran MiXCR on the reads; one entry per CDR3 protein. The sample gives a few hundred thousand distinct CDR3 sequences, 82% of which show up once; 40% to 55% is in the top ten. Flow cytometry had shown expanded CD8+CD57+ cells in the patients chosen for sequencing. Blood came from patients not yet given any therapy. CDR1 and CDR2 from the germline V gene are LNHNV and YYDKDF (reference sequence). This CDR3 contains 14 residues. The V end was cut by 1 base, the J end by 7 bases, with 10 bases between. This TCR was sampled from a human donor with aplastic anemia. The sample consisted of sorted CD4+, CD8+, or CD8+CD57+ T cells (not recorded which) from PBMCs. The V and J genes are TRBV15 and TRBJ2-2; a possible D gene is TRBD2 (5 bases). CDR3 nucleotide sequence: TGTGCCACCAGCAGAGCCGGGGATAACGGGGAGCTGTTTTTT. Translating gives CATSRAGDNGELFF.